The rows below give T cell receptor beta chains drawn from one sample of a study of control samples from healthy donors and cancer patients. The repertoire was sequenced with immunoSEQ multiplex PCR; TCRdb's copy has only in-frame clones and lacks some. The profile covers approximately 70,000 clones, with about nine tenths appearing a single time and around 1.2% taken by the ten largest. The sequenced sample consisted of PBMCs. These receptors came from a woman in her fifties or sixties with colorectal cancer. The CDR3 runs from the conserved cysteine through the conserved F or W. D genes are given only for firm matches. Rows give clone size only sometimes, using once, few, many, or a class for an expanded clone.

J,V,size,D,CDR3,DNA
TRBJ1-2,TRBV6-6,.,.,CASGRTGEYGYTF,TGTGCCAGCGGCAGAACAGGAGAGTATGGCTACACCTTC
TRBJ2-7,TRBV3-1/TRBV3-2,once,TRBD1,CASSPGTGPYEQYF,TGTGCCAGCAGCCCCGGGACAGGACCCTACGAGCAGTACTTC
TRBJ2-7,TRBV4-1,.,.,CASSQEGDSYEQYF,TGCGCCAGCAGCCAAGAAGGCGACTCCTACGAGCAGTACTTC
TRBJ1-4,TRBV6-1,.,.,CASSELSRNEKLFF,TGTGCCAGCAGTGAATTGAGCAGGAATGAAAAACTGTTTTTT
TRBJ2-1,TRBV5-1,.,.,CASSLASLRELIHNEQFF,TGCGCCAGCAGCTTGGCCAGTTTGAGGGAGTTAATCCACAATGAGCAGTTCTTC
TRBJ1-1,TRBV29-1,.,.,CSVEFGSGTEAFF,TGCAGCGTTGAGTTCGGCAGCGGGACTGAAGCTTTCTTT
TRBJ1-2,TRBV6-5,.,TRBD1,CASRWGTATNYGYTF,TGTGCCAGCAGGTGGGGGACAGCAACTAACTATGGCTACACCTTC
TRBJ2-1,TRBV6-6,.,TRBD1,CASRSVWGTGNNEQFF,TGTGCCAGCAGGTCCGTCTGGGGGACAGGGAACAATGAGCAGTTCTTC
TRBJ2-1,TRBV7-2,.,TRBD2,CASSLGLAGGAYNEQFF,TGTGCCAGCAGCTTAGGACTAGCGGGAGGGGCCTACAATGAGCAGTTCTTC
TRBJ1-2,TRBV2,few,.,CALEEDIYGYTF,TGTGCCTTGGAGGAGGATATCTATGGCTACACCTTC
TRBJ2-7,TRBV6-5,.,.,CASSYGGVGYEQYF,TGTGCCAGCAGTTACGGCGGAGTGGGGTACGAGCAGTACTTC
TRBJ1-3,TRBV7-8,.,.,CASSLRGIGNTIYF,TGTGCCAGCAGCTTACGCGGGATAGGAAACACCATATATTTT
TRBJ1-3,TRBV25-1,.,.,CASSAAGVLGNTIYF,TGTGCCAGCAGTGCGGCAGGGGTGCTGGGAAACACCATATATTTT